Listed below are T cell receptor beta chains from one sample, sequenced in a study of blood T cells in healthy people across ages. A single record per CDR3 protein comes from TCRdb applying MiXCR to the 5' RACE reads. Among fewer than 800,000 distinct CDR3 sequences listed, just under 25% were seen once. These data were also filed under a second study, of T cells of mothers and their children.

The specimen was blood. All receptors derive from a boy younger than 18 in good health. Each CDR3 is given with its conserved first and last residue. D genes are given only for firm matches. The size field is filled for only some rows; it gives once, few, many or a size class.

TRBJ2-5,few,TRBV20-1,12,NA,CSVSSRGETQYF,TGCAGTGTTTCTAGTAGGGGAGAGACCCAGTACTTC
TRBJ2-2,few,TRBV7-2,16,TRBD2,CASSPQLAVNTGELFF,TGTGCCAGCAGCCCGCAACTAGCGGTGAACACCGGGGAGCTGTTTTTT
TRBJ2-2,few,TRBV28,15,TRBD1,CASSLETGATGELFF,TGTGCCAGCAGTTTGGAGACAGGGGCCACCGGGGAGCTGTTTTTT
TRBJ2-3,NA,TRBV9,12,NA,CASSPTGDTQYF,TGTGCCAGCAGCCCTACCGGGGATACGCAGTATTTT
TRBJ2-1,NA,TRBV3-1,15,NA,CASSQDSNFPDEQFF,TGTGCCAGCAGCCAAGATAGCAACTTTCCCGATGAGCAGTTCTTC
TRBJ2-3,NA,TRBV7-2,14,NA,CASSHGWGTDTQYF,TGTGCCAGCAGCCATGGCTGGGGGACAGATACGCAGTATTTT
TRBJ1-1,NA,TRBV11-2,18,NA,CASRSIGLYRRVNTEAFF,TGTGCCAGCAGATCAATCGGCCTATACAGGCGCGTGAACACTGAAGCTTTCTTT
TRBJ2-5,many,TRBV11-2,15,NA,CASSLGGNNQETQYF,TGTGCCAGCAGCTTAGGGGGTAACAACCAAGAGACCCAGTACTTC
TRBJ2-2,once,TRBV27,15,NA,CASSYVEGNTGELFF,TGTGCCAGCAGTTACGTGGAGGGTAACACCGGGGAGCTGTTTTTT
TRBJ2-2,once,TRBV28,15,NA,CATAQVVGGTGELFF,TGTGCTACTGCCCAGGTTGTTGGGGGAACCGGGGAGCTGTTTTTT
TRBJ1-6,few,TRBV9,13,NA,CASSVAGGPPLHF,TGCGCCAGCAGCGTAGCTGGGGGTCCACCCCTCCACTTT
TRBJ2-7,NA,TRBV29-1,14,NA,CSVETIRQGGEQYF,TGCAGCGTCGAGACAATCCGACAGGGAGGGGAGCAGTACTTC
TRBJ2-7,NA,TRBV15,14,NA,CATSSPGASYEQYF,TGTGCCACCAGCTCACCCGGGGCCTCCTACGAGCAGTACTTC
TRBJ1-4,few,TRBV7-2,14,NA,CASSLVAFNEKLFF,TGTGCCAGCAGCTTAGTGGCATTTAATGAAAAACTGTTTTTT
TRBJ1-2,few,TRBV10-3,16,TRBD1,CAISEGQGLANYGYTF,TGTGCCATCAGTGAGGGACAGGGCCTAGCTAACTATGGCTACACCTTC
TRBJ2-7,NA,TRBV28,15,NA,CASSLDRNSGYEQYF,TGTGCCAGCAGTTTAGACAGGAATTCGGGCTACGAGCAGTACTTC